The clone carrying this TCR beta chain turned up a few times. The CDR3 consists of 19 residues. Trimming removed 5 bases from V and 0 bases from J, with 22 bases in between. Germline lookup yields CDR1 SEHNR and CDR2 FQNEAQ (reference sequence). This entry is derived from a study of blood T cell repertoires in COVID-19. Whole-study context: The study drew acute and convalescent COVID-19 samples from the United States, Italy and Spain. Sources were T cells, B-cell-depleted T cells, or PBMCs; the material itself was cDNA or gDNA.

In the study's own analysis: Nucleated cell number was recorded as an estimate derived from reference gene primer amplification. TCRdb keeps only in-frame clones here, not all; method: immunoSEQ multiplex PCR. That table is the source of V, J and clone size, and D and trimming were worked out from the DNA. The sample carries 250,000 or so clones, more than 65% recorded once. Sequenced material: peripheral blood. The receptor was isolated from a middle-aged man who had recovered from COVID-19. V and J are TRBV7-9 and TRBJ1-4; the D is unclear. CDR3 loop: CASSHHSLTVVATNEKLFF. The CDR3 DNA reads as TGTGCCAGCAGCCACCACAGCTTAACGGTGGTTGCAACTAATGAAAAACTGTTTTTT. The full variable domain, completed using reference TRBV7-9 and TRBJ1-4, is DTGVSQNPRHKITKRGQNVTFRCDPISEHNRLYWYRQTLGQGPEFLTYFQNEAQLEKSRLLSDRFSAERPKGSFSTLEIQRTEQGDSAMYLCASSHHSLTVVATNEKLFFGSGTQLSVL.